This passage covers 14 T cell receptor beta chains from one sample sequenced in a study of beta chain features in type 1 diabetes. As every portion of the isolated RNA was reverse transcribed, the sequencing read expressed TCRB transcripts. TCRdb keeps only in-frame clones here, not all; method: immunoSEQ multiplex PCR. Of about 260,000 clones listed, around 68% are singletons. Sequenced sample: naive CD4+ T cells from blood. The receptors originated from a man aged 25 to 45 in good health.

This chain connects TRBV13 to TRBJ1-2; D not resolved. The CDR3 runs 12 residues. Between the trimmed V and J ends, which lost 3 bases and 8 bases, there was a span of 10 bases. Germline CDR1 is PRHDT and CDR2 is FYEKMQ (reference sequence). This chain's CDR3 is CASSFQDGGYTF. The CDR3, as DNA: TGTGCCAGCAGCTTTCAGGACGGCGGCTACACCTTC. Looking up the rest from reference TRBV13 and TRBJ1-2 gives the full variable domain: AAGVIQSPRHLIKEKRETATLKCYPIPRHDTVYWYQQGPGQDPQFLISFYEKMQSDKGSIPDRFSAQQFSDYHSELNMSSLELGDSALYFCASSFQDGGYTFGSGTRLTVV.

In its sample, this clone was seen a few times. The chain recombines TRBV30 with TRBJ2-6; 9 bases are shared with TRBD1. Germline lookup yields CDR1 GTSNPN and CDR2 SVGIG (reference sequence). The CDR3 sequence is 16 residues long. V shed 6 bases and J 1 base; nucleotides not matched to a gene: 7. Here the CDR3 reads CACDRGEWSGANVLTF. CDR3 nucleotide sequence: TGTGCCTGCGACAGGGGGGAATGGTCTGGGGCCAACGTCCTGACTTTC.

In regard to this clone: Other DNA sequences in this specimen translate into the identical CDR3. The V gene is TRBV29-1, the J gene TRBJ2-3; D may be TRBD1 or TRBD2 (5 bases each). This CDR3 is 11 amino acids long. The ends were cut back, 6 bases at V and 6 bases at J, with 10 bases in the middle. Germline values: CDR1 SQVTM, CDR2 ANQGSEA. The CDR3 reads CSVRDRDTQYF. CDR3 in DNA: TGCAGCGTCCGGGACCGGGATACGCAGTATTTT.

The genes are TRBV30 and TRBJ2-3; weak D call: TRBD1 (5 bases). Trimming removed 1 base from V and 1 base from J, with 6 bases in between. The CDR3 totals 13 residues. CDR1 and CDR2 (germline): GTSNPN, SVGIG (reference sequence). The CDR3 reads CAWSGRGTDTQYF. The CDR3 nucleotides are TGTGCCTGGAGTGGCAGGGGCACAGATACGCAGTATTTT.

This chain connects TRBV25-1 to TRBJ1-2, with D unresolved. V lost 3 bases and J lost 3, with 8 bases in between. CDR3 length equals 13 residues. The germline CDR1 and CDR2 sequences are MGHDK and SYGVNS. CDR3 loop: CASSDRSHYGYTF. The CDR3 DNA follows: TGTGCCAGCAGTGACCGATCCCACTATGGCTACACCTTC.

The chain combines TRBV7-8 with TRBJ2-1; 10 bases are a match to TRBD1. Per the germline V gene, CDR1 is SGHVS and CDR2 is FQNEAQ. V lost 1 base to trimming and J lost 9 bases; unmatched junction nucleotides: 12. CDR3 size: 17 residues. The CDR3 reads CASSLVHGWDRGTEQFF. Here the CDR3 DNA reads TGTGCCAGCAGCTTAGTTCACGGTTGGGACAGGGGAACTGAGCAGTTCTTC.

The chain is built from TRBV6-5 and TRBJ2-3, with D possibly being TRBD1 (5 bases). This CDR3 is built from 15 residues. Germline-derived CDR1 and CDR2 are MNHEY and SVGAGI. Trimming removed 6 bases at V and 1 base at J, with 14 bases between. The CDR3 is CASSPPAGRTDTQYF. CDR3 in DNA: TGTGCCAGCAGCCCCCCCGCAGGGCGCACAGATACGCAGTATTTT.

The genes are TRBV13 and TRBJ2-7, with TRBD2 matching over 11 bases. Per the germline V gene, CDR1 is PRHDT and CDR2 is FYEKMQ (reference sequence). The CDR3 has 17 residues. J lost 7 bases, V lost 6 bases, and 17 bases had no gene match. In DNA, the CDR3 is TGTGCCAGCAGTTCCAGCCGGGGACTAGCGGCCCCCCTGGAGCAGTACTTC. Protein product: CASSSSRGLAAPLEQYF. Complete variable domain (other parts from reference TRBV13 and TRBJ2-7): AAGVIQSPRHLIKEKRETATLKCYPIPRHDTVYWYQQGPGQDPQFLISFYEKMQSDKGSIPDRFSAQQFSDYHSELNMSSLELGDSALYFCASSSSRGLAAPLEQYFGPGTRLTVT.

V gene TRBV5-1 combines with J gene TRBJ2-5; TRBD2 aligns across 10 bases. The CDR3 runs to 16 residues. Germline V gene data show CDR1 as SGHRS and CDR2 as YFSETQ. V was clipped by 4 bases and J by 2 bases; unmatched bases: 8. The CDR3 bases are TGCGCCAGCAGCCTTCGACTAGCGGGTCCACAAGAGACCCAGTACTTC. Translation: CASSLRLAGPQETQYF.

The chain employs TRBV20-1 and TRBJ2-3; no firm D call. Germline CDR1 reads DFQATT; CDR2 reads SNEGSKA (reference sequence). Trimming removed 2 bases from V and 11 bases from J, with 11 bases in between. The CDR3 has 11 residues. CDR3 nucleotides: TGCAGTGCTAGATCTTCTTTTGGGCAGTATTTT. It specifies CSARSSFGQYF.

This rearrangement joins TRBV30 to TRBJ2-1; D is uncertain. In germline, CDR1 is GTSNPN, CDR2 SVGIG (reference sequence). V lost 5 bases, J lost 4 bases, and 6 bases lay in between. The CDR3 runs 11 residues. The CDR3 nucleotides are TGTGCCTGGGGATTTTACAATGAGCAGTTCTTC. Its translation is CAWGFYNEQFF.

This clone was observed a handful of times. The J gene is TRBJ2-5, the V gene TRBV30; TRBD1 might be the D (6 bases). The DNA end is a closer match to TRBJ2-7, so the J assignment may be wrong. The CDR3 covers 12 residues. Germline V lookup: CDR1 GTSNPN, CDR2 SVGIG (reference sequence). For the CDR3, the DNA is TGTGCCTGGAGTGTACAGGGCACCGAGCAGTACTTC. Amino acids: CAWSVQGTEQYF.

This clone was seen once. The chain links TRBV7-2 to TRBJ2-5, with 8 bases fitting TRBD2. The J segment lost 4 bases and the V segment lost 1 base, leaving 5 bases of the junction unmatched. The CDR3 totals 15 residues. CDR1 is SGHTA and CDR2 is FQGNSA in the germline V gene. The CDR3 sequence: CASSLGSGGGETQYF. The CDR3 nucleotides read TGTGCCAGCAGCTTAGGGAGCGGGGGCGGAGAGACCCAGTACTTC.

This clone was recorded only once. The CDR3 reads CAWRYLQGAAGNTIYF. The CDR3, as DNA: TGTGCCTGGAGGTACCTCCAGGGGGCCGCTGGAAACACCATATATTTT. The rearrangement joins TRBV30 to TRBJ1-3, with 8 bases identical to TRBD1. The J segment lost 2 bases and the V segment lost 3 bases, leaving 9 bases of the junction unmatched. The CDR3 sequence is 16 residues long. The germline gives CDR1 GTSNPN, CDR2 SVGIG (reference sequence).